This TCR beta chain stems from a study of CD8 T cells in Susac syndrome. The CDR3 loop spans 15 amino acids. From germline, CDR1 is PRHDT and CDR2 FYEKMQ (reference sequence). V trimming: 2 bases; J trimming: 2 bases; junction bases outside the gene matches: 5. Random hexamers were used to reverse transcribe an amount of about 0.45 to 1 ug RNA. An immunoSEQ multiplex PCR amplified TCR beta CDR3 over 54 Vbeta and 13 Jbeta. MiXCR was run by TCRdb on the immunoSEQ multiplex PCR reads, yielding one entry per CDR3 protein. The table includes 85,000 to 90,000 distinct CDR3 sequences, around 93% detected once.

The material sequenced was CD8+ T cells from PBMCs. This clonotype was sampled from a human donor in good health. The chain joins TRBV13 to TRBJ2-7; TRBD1 matches 8 bases. CDR3 sequence reads: CASSLRTGLTYEQYF. CDR3 bases: TGTGCCAGCAGCTTACGGACAGGGCTTACCTACGAGCAGTACTTC.